This T cell receptor beta chain originates from a study of vaccination effects on CD4 cells after COVID-19. CDR1 SGHTS and CDR2 YDEGEE come from the germline V gene. V lost 2 bases and J 5 bases, leaving 4 bases between the germline ends. The CDR3 has 11 amino acids. In the case of this clone: No antigen is known for it.

Here immunoSEQ multiplex PCR was the method, and the copy in TCRdb shows in-frame clones only, minus some. The data hold about 73,000 clones, with over 65% observed a single time. With more than 9 days of culture completed, CD4+ T cells were isolated. Either the BNT162b2 or mRNA-1273 vaccine was given to participants in two doses. The sequence came from a human donor who received a COVID-19 vaccine. V is TRBV5-8 and J is TRBJ1-1; no definite D call. The material sequenced was CD4+ T cells from PBMCs cultured without peptide, taken after COVID-19 vaccination. CDR3 sequence: CASSFRTEAFF. The DNA of the CDR3 is TGTGCCAGCAGCTTCCGTACTGAAGCTTTCTTT.